Listed here are 27 T cell receptor beta chains from one sample, sequenced in a study of cytomegalovirus exposure and HLA in healthy donors. In the PCR, 60 Vbeta and 13 Jbeta primers were used. Data came from immunoSEQ multiplex PCR; TCRdb stores just in-frame clones and leaves some out. The sample has fewer than 200,000 clones. Source material: PBMCs. The receptor set was obtained from a man aged 30-40 years in good health and CMV-seronegative.

The chain employs TRBV9 and TRBJ1-1, with a tentative D call TRBD1 (6 bases). The CDR3 covers 14 residues. Per germline, CDR1 SGDLS and CDR2 YYNGEE. V lost 0 bases and J lost 6, with 12 bases in between. The CDR3 spells CASSVAGAGAEAFF. In nucleotides, the CDR3 is TGTGCCAGCAGCGTAGCCGGGGCAGGGGCTGAAGCTTTCTTT.

The chain couples TRBV28 to TRBJ2-7; 7 bases are shared with TRBD2. Germline values: CDR1 MDHEN, CDR2 SYDVKM. The V and J ends lost 10 bases and 3 bases, in that order; junction bases with no gene match: 12. This CDR3 region has 14 residues. In nucleotides, the CDR3 is TGTGCCACCGGGGCGGGAGTACGGTACTACGAGCAGTACTTC. This sequence encodes CATGAGVRYYEQYF.

The J gene is TRBJ1-1, the V gene TRBV4-1; the match to TRBD1 covers 9 bases. CDR1 MGHRA and CDR2 YSYEKL come from the germline V gene. CDR3 length: 16 residues. V trimming: 3 bases; J trimming: 5 bases; junction bases outside the gene matches: 10. CDR3 in amino acids: CASSQNQQGARTEAFF. The CDR3 DNA follows: TGCGCCAGCAGCCAGAACCAACAGGGGGCGCGGACTGAAGCTTTCTTT.

The chain links TRBV28 to TRBJ2-7, with D perhaps TRBD1 (6 bases). V was clipped by 7 bases and J by 3 bases, with 16 bases between them. Germline V gives CDR1 MDHEN, CDR2 SYDVKM. This CDR3 comprises 14 residues. The CDR3 DNA reads as TGTGCCAGCACGCTGGCTGGGACAAGCTACGAGCAGTACTTC. Translation gives CASTLAGTSYEQYF.

The gene calls are TRBV5-6 and TRBJ1-6; tentative D call: TRBD1 (5 bases). Germline lookup yields CDR1 SGHDT and CDR2 YYEEEE. The CDR3 covers 15 residues. Trimming removed 1 base from V and 7 bases from J, with 12 bases in between. Here the CDR3 reads CASSLRGGRNSPLHF. CDR3 nucleotide sequence: TGTGCCAGCAGCTTGCGGGGGGGAAGAAATTCACCCCTCCACTTT.

CDR3 DNA sequence: TGCGCCAGCAGCCTACACGTGAGCGGGGACACCGGGGAGCTGTTTTTT. This encodes CASSLHVSGDTGELFF. The gene calls are TRBV5-1 and TRBJ2-2, with 7 bases that match TRBD2. The germline CDR1 and CDR2 sequences are SGHRS and YFSETQ. V shed 4 bases, J shed 3 bases, and the junction held 9 bases outside the gene matches. The length of the CDR3 is 16 residues.

For this clone: Sequence at one end of the junction differs from germline and may be a read error. The chain recombines TRBV5-1 with TRBJ2-7; possible D gene TRBD1, 5 bases. Per the germline V gene, CDR1 is SGHRS and CDR2 is YFSETQ. The CDR3 is 14 residues long. The CDR3 DNA reads as TGCGCCGGCAGCTTGGGAAGGGGCCCCTACGAGCAGTACTTC. Its translation is CAGSLGRGPYEQYF.

The rearrangement joins TRBV7-9 to TRBJ1-4; 9 bases map to TRBD1. V was pared by 9 bases and J by 4 bases, with 9 bases of the junction left unmatched. The CDR3 consists of 15 residues. Looked up from germline, CDR1 is SEHNR and CDR2 is FQNEAQ (reference sequence). The CDR3 here is CASKQGAGYNEKLFF. CDR3 sequence (DNA): TGTGCCAGTAAACAGGGGGCGGGATATAATGAAAAACTGTTTTTT.

This rearrangement joins TRBV10-1 to TRBJ1-2; tentatively, D is TRBD1 (5 bases). V was pared by 6 bases and J by 8 bases, with 16 bases between. CDR3 length: 13 residues. The germline V gene has CDR1 WNHNN and CDR2 SYGVQD (reference sequence). Written as DNA, the CDR3 is TGCGCCAGCAGCCGGGGCCTGGGAGGGGGCTACACCTTC. Amino acid sequence: CASSRGLGGGYTF.

The chain links TRBV9 to TRBJ2-4; TRBD2 might be the D (7 bases). The CDR3 contains 17 residues. Germline values: CDR1 SGDLS, CDR2 YYNGEE. V shed 2 bases and J shed 0 bases, with 15 bases lying between them. The DNA of the CDR3 is TGTGCCAGCAGCGTCAAAGGGGGGGACATAGCCAAAAACATTCAGTACTTC. Amino acids: CASSVKGGDIAKNIQYF.

The chain combines TRBV29-1 with TRBJ2-5; D gene ambiguous. V shed 4 bases and J shed 5 bases, with 26 bases lying between them. This CDR3 contains 17 residues. Germline CDR1 is SQVTM and CDR2 is ANQGSEA. CDR3 nucleotides: TGCAGCGTTGCCCGCGGCAGTCTCGTTCGCAATGGGGAGACCCAGTACTTC. This sequence encodes CSVARGSLVRNGETQYF.

This chain links TRBV4-1 with TRBJ2-1; 10 positions agree with TRBD2. CDR3 length: 18 amino acids. Trimming removed 0 bases from V and 2 bases from J; junction bases left unmatched: 7. The V gene's germline CDR1 is MGHRA and CDR2 YSYEKL. In nucleotides, the CDR3 is TGCGCCAGCAGCCAAGATACTAGCGGGAAGGTACCCTACAATGAGCAGTTCTTC. It is translated as CASSQDTSGKVPYNEQFF.

The chain carries TRBV5-6 and TRBJ2-5; 10 positions agree with TRBD1. Germline V gene sequence: CDR1 SGHDT, CDR2 YYEEEE. The CDR3 loop spans 14 amino acids. With 4 bases clipped from V and 4 bases from J, the junction kept 4 bases outside the gene matches. The CDR3 DNA is TGTGCCAGCAGCCTGGGACAGGGGAGAGAGACCCAGTACTTC. This codes for CASSLGQGRETQYF.

The chain carries TRBV5-5 and TRBJ2-6; 9 bases line up with TRBD1. This CDR3 spans 20 amino acids. The germline gives CDR1 SGHKS, CDR2 YYEKEE (reference sequence). J lost 3 bases, V lost 3 bases, and 16 bases had no gene match. This CDR3 reads CASSSFLGRDRDVGANVLTF. In nucleotides, the CDR3 is TGTGCCAGCAGCTCGTTCCTAGGGCGGGACAGGGATGTTGGGGCCAACGTCCTGACTTTC.

The chain has TRBV28 and TRBJ2-5; TRBD1 agrees at 7 bases. J was trimmed by 5 bases and V by 5 bases; bases with no gene match: 8. Germline lookup yields CDR1 MDHEN and CDR2 SYDVKM. The CDR3 is made up of 14 amino acids. The CDR3 region is CASSLNRGRETQYF. The CDR3 DNA sequence: TGTGCCAGCAGTCTAAACAGGGGCAGGGAGACCCAGTACTTC.

The gene calls are TRBV18 and TRBJ1-2; possibly TRBD1 for D (6 bases). Trimming took 2 bases from V and 3 from J, leaving 10 bases between them. Germline V CDR1 and CDR2: KGHSH, LQKENI. CDR3 size: 14 residues. DNA of the CDR3: TGTGCCAGCTCACCAGGACAGACGGACTATGGCTACACCTTC. As protein: CASSPGQTDYGYTF.

The rearrangement links TRBV4-2 to TRBJ2-7; tentative D call: TRBD1 (6 bases). Trimming pared 0 bases from V and 6 bases from J, leaving 12 bases between. Per germline, CDR1 LGHNA and CDR2 YNFKEQ. The CDR3 consists of 14 residues. The CDR3 DNA sequence: TGTGCCAGCAGCCAAGAATACAGGGTCTCCGAGCAGTACTTC. Translating gives CASSQEYRVSEQYF.

The rearrangement links TRBV6-5 to TRBJ1-6; tentative D call: TRBD1 (5 bases). This CDR3 is built from 13 residues. Trimming took 7 bases from V and 10 from J, leaving 14 bases between them. Germline CDR1 MNHEY, CDR2 SVGAGI. CDR3 DNA: TGTGCCAGCACCCCGGGGGGTCTCTCACCCCTCCACTTT. It is translated as CASTPGGLSPLHF.

The chain employs TRBV19 and TRBJ1-5; 8 bases fit TRBD1. Trimming removed 5 bases from V and 0 bases from J; junction bases left unmatched: 6. CDR3 length equals 16 residues. Germline values: CDR1 LNHDA, CDR2 SQIVND (reference sequence). CDR3 nucleotides: TGTGCCAGTAGTGCCGGACAGGGAGGTAGCAATCAGCCCCAGCATTTT. Translated: CASSAGQGGSNQPQHF.

This rearrangement joins TRBV19 to TRBJ2-2; 7 nucleotides line up with TRBD1. Germline assignment: CDR1 LNHDA and CDR2 SQIVND (reference sequence). The CDR3 covers 15 residues. J lost 10 bases, V lost 4 bases, and 12 bases had no gene match. The CDR3 here is CASSTIIQGLAELFF. Written as DNA, the CDR3 is TGTGCCAGTAGTACAATCATACAGGGGTTGGCGGAGCTGTTTTTT.

This chain's CDR3 is CASSSYLLEAKNIQYF. CDR3 in DNA: TGTGCCAGCAGTTCATACCTCCTAGAAGCCAAAAACATTCAGTACTTC. The gene calls are TRBV6-6 and TRBJ2-4; D is uncertain. The CDR3 sequence is 16 residues long. V lost 4 bases and J lost 0, with 13 bases in between. Germline V gene lookup returns CDR1 MNHNY and CDR2 SVGAGI (reference sequence).

V and J are TRBV5-1 and TRBJ2-1; D is ambiguous. The V end lost 4 bases, the J end lost 4 bases, and 9 bases lay between the germline ends. The CDR3 extends over 13 amino acids. Germline V gene sequence: CDR1 SGHRS, CDR2 YFSETQ. CDR3 bases: TGCGCCAGCAGCCCCTCTCCTTACAATGAGCAGTTCTTC. Its translation is CASSPSPYNEQFF. Full variable domain (missing parts from reference TRBV5-1 and TRBJ2-1): KAGVTQTPRYLIKTRGQQVTLSCSPISGHRSVSWYQQTPGQGLQFLFEYFSETQRNKGNFPGRFSGRQFSNSRSEMNVSTLELGDSALYLCASSPSPYNEQFFGPGTRLTVL.

This chain links TRBV6-6 with TRBJ1-1; tentative D call: TRBD1 (5 bases). V was shortened by 4 bases and J by 2 bases, with 17 bases between the two germline ends. Germline-derived CDR1 and CDR2 are MNHNY and SVGAGI (reference sequence). The CDR3 sequence is 16 residues long. CDR3 coding DNA: TGTGCCAGCAGTTCCAACGCCCGACAGAGTAACACTGAAGCTTTCTTT. This sequence encodes CASSSNARQSNTEAFF.

About this clone: A junction end diverges from the germline sequence, so it may reflect a read error. The chain uses TRBV28 and TRBJ2-7, with 8 nucleotides matching TRBD2. Germline V gives CDR1 MDHEN, CDR2 SYDVKM. CDR3 size: 11 residues. The DNA of the CDR3 is TGTGCCAGCAGAGGGCGGGGGGAGCAGTCCTTC. Translated, it gives CASRGRGEQSF.

Points on this clone: In the same sample, other DNA sequences code for this CDR3. The CDR3 sequence is CASSPTGNYGYTF. Written as DNA, the CDR3 is TGTGCCAGCAGCCCGACAGGGAACTATGGCTACACCTTC. V and J are TRBV27 and TRBJ1-2; 7 bases line up with TRBD1. Trimming took 6 bases from V and 2 from J; bases not matched to a gene: 3. CDR3 length: 13 residues. Germline-derived CDR1 and CDR2 are MNHEY and SMNVEV (reference sequence).

This rearrangement joins TRBV28 to TRBJ2-7, with a possible D match to TRBD1 (6 bases). The CDR3 totals 15 residues. Looked up from germline, CDR1 is MDHEN and CDR2 is SYDVKM. The V and J ends lost 3 bases and 1 base respectively, with 13 bases between them. CDR3 nucleotide sequence: TGTGCCAGCAGTTTGGCGGACAGAGATTCCTACGAGCAGTACTTC. This encodes CASSLADRDSYEQYF.

V gene TRBV18 combines with J gene TRBJ1-2; possible D gene TRBD1, 5 bases. Trimming took off 5 bases at V and 4 bases at J, with 14 bases between the two ends. Per germline, CDR1 KGHSH and CDR2 LQKENI. The CDR3 has 14 residues. CDR3 DNA sequence: TGTGCCAGCTCATTCAGGGAGGGACTCTATGGCTACACCTTC. This encodes CASSFREGLYGYTF.